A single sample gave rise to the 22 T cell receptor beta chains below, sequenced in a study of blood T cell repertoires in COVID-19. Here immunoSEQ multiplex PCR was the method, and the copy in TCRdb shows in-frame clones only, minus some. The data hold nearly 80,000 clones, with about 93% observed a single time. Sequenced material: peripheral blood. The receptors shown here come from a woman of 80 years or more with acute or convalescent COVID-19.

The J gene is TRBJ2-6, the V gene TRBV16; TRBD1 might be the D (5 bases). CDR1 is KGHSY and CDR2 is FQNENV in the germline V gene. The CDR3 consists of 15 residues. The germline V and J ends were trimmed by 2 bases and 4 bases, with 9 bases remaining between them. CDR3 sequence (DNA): TGTGCCAGCAGCCAAACCAGGGCCGGGGCCAACGTCCTGACTTTC. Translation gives CASSQTRAGANVLTF.

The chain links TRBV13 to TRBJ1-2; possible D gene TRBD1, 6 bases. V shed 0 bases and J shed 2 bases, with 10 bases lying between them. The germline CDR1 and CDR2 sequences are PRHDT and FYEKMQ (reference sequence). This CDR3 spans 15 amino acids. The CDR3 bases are TGTGCCAGCAGCTTAGGGCCGGACAGCAACTATGGCTACACCTTC. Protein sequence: CASSLGPDSNYGYTF.

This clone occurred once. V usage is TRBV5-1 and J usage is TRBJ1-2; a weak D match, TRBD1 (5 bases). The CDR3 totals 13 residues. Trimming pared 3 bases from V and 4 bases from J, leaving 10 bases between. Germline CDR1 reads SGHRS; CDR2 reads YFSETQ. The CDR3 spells CASSSTGFYGYTF. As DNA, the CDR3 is TGCGCCAGCAGCTCCACAGGATTCTATGGCTACACCTTC.

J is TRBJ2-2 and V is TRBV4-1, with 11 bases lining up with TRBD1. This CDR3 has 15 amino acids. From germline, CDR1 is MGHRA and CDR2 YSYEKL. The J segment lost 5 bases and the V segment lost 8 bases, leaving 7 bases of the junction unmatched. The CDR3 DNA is TGCGCCAGCGGGGGGGGACAGGGGGTAACCGGGGAGCTGTTTTTT. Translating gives CASGGGQGVTGELFF.

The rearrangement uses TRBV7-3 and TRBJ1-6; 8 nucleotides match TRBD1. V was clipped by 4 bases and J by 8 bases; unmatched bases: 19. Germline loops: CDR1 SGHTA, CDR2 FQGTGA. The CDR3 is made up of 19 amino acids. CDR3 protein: CASSSNRDRRPSADSPLHF. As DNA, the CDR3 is TGTGCCAGCAGCTCCAACCGGGACAGGCGTCCTTCGGCCGATTCACCCCTCCACTTT.

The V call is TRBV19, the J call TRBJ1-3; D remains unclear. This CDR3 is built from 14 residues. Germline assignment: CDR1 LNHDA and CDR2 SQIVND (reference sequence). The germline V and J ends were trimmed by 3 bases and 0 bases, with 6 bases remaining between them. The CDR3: CASSIQYSGNTIYF. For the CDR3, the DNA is TGTGCCAGTAGTATTCAGTACTCTGGAAACACCATATATTTT.

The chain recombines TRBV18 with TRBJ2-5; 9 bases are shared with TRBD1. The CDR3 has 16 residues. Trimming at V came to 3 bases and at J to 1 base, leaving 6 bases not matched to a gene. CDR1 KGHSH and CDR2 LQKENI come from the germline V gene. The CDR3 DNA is TGTGCCAGCTCACCCATCGGGACAGGGTCCCAAGAGACCCAGTACTTC. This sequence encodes CASSPIGTGSQETQYF.

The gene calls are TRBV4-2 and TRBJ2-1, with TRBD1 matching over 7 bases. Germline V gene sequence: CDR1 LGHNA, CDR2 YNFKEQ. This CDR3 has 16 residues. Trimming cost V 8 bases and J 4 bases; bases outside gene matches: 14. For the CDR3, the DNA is TGTGCCAGCGGTATCCAACAGGGGCCAGATTACAATGAGCAGTTCTTC. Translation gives CASGIQQGPDYNEQFF.

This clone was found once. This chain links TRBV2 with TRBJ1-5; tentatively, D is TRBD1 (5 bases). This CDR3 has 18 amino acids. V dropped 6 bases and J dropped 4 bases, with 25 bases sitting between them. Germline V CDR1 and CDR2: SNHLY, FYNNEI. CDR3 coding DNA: TGTGCCAGCAGGGAGGGTGGTGGGGGTAGAGGGGTAAATCAGCCCCAGCATTTT. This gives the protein CASREGGGGRGVNQPQHF.

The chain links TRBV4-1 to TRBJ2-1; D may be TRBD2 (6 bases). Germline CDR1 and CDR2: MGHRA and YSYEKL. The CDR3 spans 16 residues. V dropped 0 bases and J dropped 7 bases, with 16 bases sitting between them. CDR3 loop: CASSQDGGGLGNEQFF. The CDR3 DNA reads TGCGCCAGCAGCCAAGACGGTGGGGGACTTGGGAATGAGCAGTTCTTC.

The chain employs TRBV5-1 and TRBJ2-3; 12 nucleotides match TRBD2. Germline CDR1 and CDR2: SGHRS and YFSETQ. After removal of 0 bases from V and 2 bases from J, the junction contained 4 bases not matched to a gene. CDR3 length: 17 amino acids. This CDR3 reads CASSLALAGGITDTQYF. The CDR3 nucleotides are TGCGCCAGCAGCTTGGCACTAGCGGGGGGTATCACAGATACGCAGTATTTT. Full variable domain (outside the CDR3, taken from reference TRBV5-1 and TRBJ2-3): KAGVTQTPRYLIKTRGQQVTLSCSPISGHRSVSWYQQTPGQGLQFLFEYFSETQRNKGNFPGRFSGRQFSNSRSEMNVSTLELGDSALYLCASSLALAGGITDTQYFGPGTRLTVL.

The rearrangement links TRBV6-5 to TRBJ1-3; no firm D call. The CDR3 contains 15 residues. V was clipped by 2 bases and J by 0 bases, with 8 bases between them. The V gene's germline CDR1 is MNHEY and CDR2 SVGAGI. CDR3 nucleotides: TGTGCCAGCAGTTACGGGCAGAACTCTGGAAACACCATATATTTT. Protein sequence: CASSYGQNSGNTIYF.

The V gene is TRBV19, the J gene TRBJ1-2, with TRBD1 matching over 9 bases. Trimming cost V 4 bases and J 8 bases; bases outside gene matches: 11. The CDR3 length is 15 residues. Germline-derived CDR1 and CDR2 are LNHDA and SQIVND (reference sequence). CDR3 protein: CASSNPGQGRRGYTF. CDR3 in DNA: TGTGCCAGTAGTAACCCGGGACAGGGTCGTCGGGGCTACACCTTC.

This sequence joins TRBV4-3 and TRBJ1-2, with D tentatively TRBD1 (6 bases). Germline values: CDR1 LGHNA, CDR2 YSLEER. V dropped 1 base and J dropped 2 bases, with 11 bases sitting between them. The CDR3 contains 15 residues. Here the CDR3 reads CASSQAPDRNYGYTF. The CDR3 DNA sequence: TGCGCCAGCAGCCAAGCCCCCGACAGGAACTATGGCTACACCTTC.

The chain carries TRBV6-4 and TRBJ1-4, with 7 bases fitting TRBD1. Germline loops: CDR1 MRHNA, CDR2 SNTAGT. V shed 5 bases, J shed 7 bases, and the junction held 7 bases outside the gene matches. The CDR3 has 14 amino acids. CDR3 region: CASSQDRAREKLFF. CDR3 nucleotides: TGTGCCAGCAGTCAAGACAGGGCTCGTGAAAAACTGTTTTTT.

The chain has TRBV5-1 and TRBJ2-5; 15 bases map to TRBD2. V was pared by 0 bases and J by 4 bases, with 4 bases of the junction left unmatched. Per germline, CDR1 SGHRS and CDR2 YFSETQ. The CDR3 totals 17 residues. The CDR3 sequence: CASSLGPGLAGGETQYF. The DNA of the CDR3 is TGCGCCAGCAGCTTGGGGCCGGGACTAGCGGGGGGAGAGACCCAGTACTTC.

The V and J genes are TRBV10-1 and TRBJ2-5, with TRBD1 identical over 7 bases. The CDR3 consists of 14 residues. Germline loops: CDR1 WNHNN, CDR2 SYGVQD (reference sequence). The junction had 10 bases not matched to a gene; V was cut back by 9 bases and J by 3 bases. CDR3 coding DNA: TGCGCCAGTTCCTCGGGACAGCTTAAAGAGACCCAGTACTTC. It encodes CASSSGQLKETQYF.

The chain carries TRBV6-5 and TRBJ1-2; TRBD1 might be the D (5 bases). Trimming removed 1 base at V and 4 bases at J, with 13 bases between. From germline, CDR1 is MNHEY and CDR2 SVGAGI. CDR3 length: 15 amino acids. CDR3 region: CASSYFGAGSYGYTF. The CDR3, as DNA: TGTGCCAGCAGTTACTTTGGGGCAGGAAGCTATGGCTACACCTTC.

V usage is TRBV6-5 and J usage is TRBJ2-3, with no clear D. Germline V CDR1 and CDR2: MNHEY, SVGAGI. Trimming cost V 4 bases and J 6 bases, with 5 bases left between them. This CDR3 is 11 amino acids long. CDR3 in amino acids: CASSSRDTQYF. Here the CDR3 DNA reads TGTGCCAGCAGTTCCAGGGATACGCAGTATTTT.

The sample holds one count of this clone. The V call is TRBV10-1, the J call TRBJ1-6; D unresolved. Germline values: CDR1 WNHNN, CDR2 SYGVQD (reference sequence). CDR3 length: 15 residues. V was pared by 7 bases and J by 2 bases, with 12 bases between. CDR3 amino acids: CASKTPQPYNSPLHF. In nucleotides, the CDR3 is TGCGCCAGCAAGACCCCACAGCCCTATAATTCACCCCTCCACTTT.

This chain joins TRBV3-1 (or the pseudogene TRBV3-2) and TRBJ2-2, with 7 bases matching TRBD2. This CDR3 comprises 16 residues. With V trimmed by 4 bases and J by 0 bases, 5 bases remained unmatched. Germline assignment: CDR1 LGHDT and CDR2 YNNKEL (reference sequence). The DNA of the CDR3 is TGTGCCAGCAGCCGGACCGGGACTACGAACACCGGGGAGCTGTTTTTT. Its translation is CASSRTGTTNTGELFF.

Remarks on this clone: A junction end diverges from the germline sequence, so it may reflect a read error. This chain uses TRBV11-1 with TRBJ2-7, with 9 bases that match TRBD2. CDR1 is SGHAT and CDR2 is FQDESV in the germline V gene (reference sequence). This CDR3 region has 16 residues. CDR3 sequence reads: CASSRRGSGSSSEQYF. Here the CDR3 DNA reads TGTGCCAGCAGCCGTCGGGGTAGCGGGAGTTCCTCCGAGCAGTACTTC. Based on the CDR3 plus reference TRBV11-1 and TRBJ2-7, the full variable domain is EAEVAQSPRYKITEKSQAVAFWCDPISGHATLYWYRQILGQGPELLVQFQDESVVDDSQLPKDRFSAERLKGVDSTLKIQPAELGDSAMYLCASSRRGSGSSSEQYFGPGTRLTVT.